Listed below are T cell receptor beta chains from one sample, sequenced in a study of neoadjuvant anti-PD-1 for oral cavity cancer. The assay was immunoSEQ multiplex PCR, and TCRdb's table has in-frame clones only and misses some. The profile shows 55,000 to 80,000 clones, around 83% of them singletons. The material sequenced was PBMCs, taken before nivolumab (anti-PD-1) treatment. The source of these receptors is a person between 40 and 79 years old with oral cavity squamous cell carcinoma. Both conserved end residues are part of each CDR3. The D gene is left open where the match is weak. Clone size, where shown, is once, few, many, or a class for clones that have expanded.

>-|TRBV28|-|TRBJ2-7
CASSPGSSYEQYF
TGTGCCAGCAGTCCCGGGAGCTCCTACGAGCAGTACTTC
>-|TRBV5-8|TRBD1|TRBJ2-7
CASPRTGMGEQYF
TGTGCCAGCCCACGGACAGGAATGGGCGAGCAGTACTTC
>-|TRBV7-9|-|TRBJ2-7
CASSLAAGWSSYEQYF
TGTGCCAGCAGCTTAGCCGCAGGCTGGAGCTCCTACGAGCAGTACTTC
>-|TRBV19|-|TRBJ1-5
CASTSETGSNQPQHF
TGTGCCAGTACCTCAGAGACGGGTAGCAATCAGCCCCAGCATTTT
>-|TRBV5-1|-|TRBJ1-2
CASTPGHGVPYGYTF
TGCGCCAGCACCCCGGGGCACGGAGTCCCATATGGCTACACCTTC
>-|TRBV28|-|TRBJ2-1
CASSLSSLGEQFF
TGTGCCAGCAGTTTATCATCCCTCGGGGAGCAGTTCTTC
>-|TRBV27|TRBD1|TRBJ1-5
CASSAYGTGAIQPQHF
TGTGCCAGCAGTGCATACGGGACAGGGGCCATTCAGCCCCAGCATTTT
>once|TRBV9|-|TRBJ2-7
CASSAQGAPGYEQYF
TGTGCCAGCAGCGCGCAGGGTGCACCAGGCTACGAGCAGTACTTC
>-|TRBV5-1|TRBD2|TRBJ2-5
CASSLNRPRAGGETQYF
TGCGCCAGCAGCTTGAATAGACCTAGAGCGGGAGGGGAGACCCAGTACTTC
>-|TRBV5-1|-|TRBJ1-1
CASSLAVQGNTEAFF
TGCGCCAGCAGCTTGGCCGTACAGGGGAACACTGAAGCTTTCTTT
>-|TRBV7-9|-|TRBJ1-1
CASSPRRWGRIKNTEAFF
TGTGCCAGCAGCCCACGACGCTGGGGCAGAATAAAGAACACTGAAGCTTTCTTT
>-|TRBV9|TRBD1|TRBJ1-6
CASSVSGDRGDSPLHF
TGTGCCAGCAGCGTAAGTGGGGACAGGGGTGATTCACCCCTCCACTTT
>-|TRBV20-1|-|TRBJ2-5
CSASGYETQYF
TGCAGTGCTAGCGGGTATGAGACCCAGTACTTC
>-|TRBV19|-|TRBJ1-3
CASSIDRSDSGNTIYF
TGTGCCAGTAGTATCGACAGGTCCGACTCTGGAAACACCATATATTTT
>-|TRBV30|-|TRBJ2-7
CAWSVPSRSGVSYEQYF
TGTGCCTGGAGTGTACCATCACGGTCAGGGGTGTCCTACGAGCAGTACTTC
>-|TRBV29-1|TRBD1|TRBJ2-6
CSVYGSDRALAGANVLTF
TGCAGCGTTTATGGTTCGGACAGGGCCTTGGCGGGGGCCAACGTCCTGACTTTC
>-|TRBV7-9|-|TRBJ1-5
CASSLEEQPQHF
TGTGCCAGCAGCTTAGAGGAGCAGCCCCAGCATTTT
>-|TRBV28|-|TRBJ2-7
CASRSSLGYYEQYF
TGTGCCAGCAGATCCTCCCTAGGGTACTACGAGCAGTACTTC
>-|TRBV11-2|-|TRBJ2-1
CASSLSQPADNEQFF
TGTGCCAGCAGCTTAAGCCAGCCGGCCGACAATGAGCAGTTCTTC
>-|TRBV11-2|-|TRBJ2-6
CASSRLVGANVLTF
TGTGCCAGCTCCCGGTTGGTAGGGGCCAACGTCCTGACTTTC
>-|TRBV28|-|TRBJ1-1
CASSLTFTEAFF
TGTGCCAGCAGTTTAACGTTCACTGAAGCTTTCTTT
>-|TRBV12-5|-|TRBJ2-7
CASGLVKGSPSYEQYF
TGTGCTAGTGGTTTGGTAAAGGGGAGCCCGTCGTACGAGCAGTACTTC
>once|TRBV5-1|-|TRBJ2-7
CASSFTYDEQYF
TGCGCCAGCAGCTTCACGTACGACGAGCAGTACTTC
>-|TRBV28|TRBD2|TRBJ2-7
CASSWTSGSIYEQYF
TGTGCCAGCAGCTGGACTAGCGGGAGTATATACGAGCAGTACTTC
>-|TRBV25-1|-|TRBJ2-2
CAGGPGQRTGELFF
TGTGCCGGGGGTCCTGGACAGAGGACCGGGGAGCTGTTTTTT
>-|TRBV6-5|-|TRBJ2-1
CASSGTYPWGEQFF
TGTGCCAGCAGCGGAACTTACCCCTGGGGTGAGCAGTTCTTC
>-|TRBV19|TRBD1|TRBJ1-2
CASSITRGQGGYTF
TGTGCCAGTAGTATAACGAGGGGGCAAGGTGGCTACACCTTC
>-|TRBV19|-|TRBJ2-1
CAALPRGFSYNEQFF
TGTGCCGCTCTCCCTAGGGGATTCTCCTACAATGAGCAGTTCTTC
>-|TRBV7-9|-|TRBJ1-4
CASGEQGNEKLFF
TGTGCATCTGGAGAACAGGGTAATGAAAAACTGTTTTTT
>-|TRBV25-1|-|TRBJ1-1
CASSEGRGDIGAFF
TGTGCCAGCAGTGAGGGGAGGGGGGATATCGGAGCTTTCTTT
>-|TRBV9|TRBD1|TRBJ2-3
CASSARDRVTDTQYF
TGTGCCAGCAGCGCCCGGGACAGGGTAACAGATACGCAGTATTTT
>few|TRBV6-6|-|TRBJ2-5
CASNHGGETQYF
TGTGCCAGCAACCACGGAGGGGAGACCCAGTACTTC
>-|TRBV30|TRBD1|TRBJ1-1
CAWSPYLPRQGALMNTEAFF
TGTGCCTGGAGCCCTTATCTCCCCCGACAGGGGGCCCTTATGAACACTGAAGCTTTCTTT
>once|TRBV7-6|-|TRBJ2-5
CASSPSQTQETQYF
TGTGCCAGCAGTCCTTCTCAGACACAAGAGACCCAGTACTTC
>-|TRBV19|-|TRBJ1-5
CASSDRQYSNQPQHF
TGTGCCAGTAGCGACAGACAGTATAGCAATCAGCCCCAGCATTTT